These T cell receptor beta chains were read from a single sample in a study of blood T cell repertoires in COVID-19. TCRdb keeps only in-frame clones here, not all; method: immunoSEQ multiplex PCR. The repertoire consists of approximately 180,000 clones, with 88% occurring once and the leading ten covering around 4.8%. Sequencing input: peripheral blood. Every receptor here comes from a human donor in a cohort sampled during active COVID-19. The CDR3 runs from the conserved cysteine through the conserved F or W. The D gene is left open where the match is weak. Size tells how often a clone was seen (once, few, many) or the class of an expanded clone, and some rows leave it out.

V gene: TRBV5-1
clone size: -
D gene: -
CDR3 length: 14
J gene: TRBJ2-3
CDR3 DNA: TGCGCCACTACCTTAGGGGACACCACAGATACGCAGTATTTT
CDR3 protein: CATTLGDTTDTQYF

V gene: TRBV4-1
clone size: once
D gene: TRBD1
CDR3 length: 15
J gene: TRBJ2-1
CDR3 DNA: TGCGCCAGCAGCCAAGATGGGGACAGTTACAATGAGCAGTTCTTC
CDR3 protein: CASSQDGDSYNEQFF

V gene: TRBV19
clone size: -
D gene: -
CDR3 length: 14
J gene: TRBJ2-5
CDR3 DNA: TGTGCCAGTAGTATAGCTCACCGCGGAGAGACCCAGTACTTC
CDR3 protein: CASSIAHRGETQYF

V gene: TRBV29-1
clone size: -
D gene: -
CDR3 length: 12
J gene: TRBJ2-3
CDR3 DNA: TGCAGCGCACAGTATCTGCCAGATACGCAGTATTTT
CDR3 protein: CSAQYLPDTQYF

V gene: TRBV10-3
clone size: -
D gene: -
CDR3 length: 13
J gene: TRBJ1-1
CDR3 DNA: TGTGCCATCAAGGAGACAGTCTACACTGAAGCTTTCTTT
CDR3 protein: CAIKETVYTEAFF

V gene: TRBV9
clone size: -
D gene: -
CDR3 length: 15
J gene: TRBJ2-1
CDR3 DNA: TGTGCCAGCAGCCCCCGGGAGCCGAAATCTAGCGAGCAGTTCTTC
CDR3 protein: CASSPREPKSSEQFF

V gene: TRBV7-2
clone size: once
D gene: -
CDR3 length: 14
J gene: TRBJ2-3
CDR3 DNA: TGTGCCAGCAGCTTAATTAGCGGCACAGATACGCAGTATTTT
CDR3 protein: CASSLISGTDTQYF

V gene: TRBV7-8
clone size: -
D gene: -
CDR3 length: 13
J gene: TRBJ2-1
CDR3 DNA: TGTGCCAGCAGCTCCGGACAACGTAATGAGCAGTTCTTC
CDR3 protein: CASSSGQRNEQFF

V gene: TRBV21-1
clone size: -
D gene: -
CDR3 length: 16
J gene: TRBJ2-7
CDR3 DNA: TGTGCCAGCAGCGGGGCGACTAGCATCCTTTCCTACGAGCAGTACTTC
CDR3 protein: CASSGATSILSYEQYF

V gene: TRBV28
clone size: -
D gene: TRBD2
CDR3 length: 16
J gene: TRBJ2-7
CDR3 DNA: TGTGCCAGCAGTTTGCCGACTAGCGGGAGGGCCATTGAGCAGTACTTC
CDR3 protein: CASSLPTSGRAIEQYF

V gene: TRBV6-5
clone size: -
D gene: -
CDR3 length: 12
J gene: TRBJ2-2
CDR3 DNA: TGTGCCGACAGGACAGACTACGGGGAGCTGTTTTTT
CDR3 protein: CADRTDYGELFF

V gene: TRBV7-7
clone size: -
D gene: TRBD1
CDR3 length: 14
J gene: TRBJ2-5
CDR3 DNA: TGTGCTAGCAGCTTAAAAGGGGGCTTAGAGACCCAGTACTTC
CDR3 protein: CASSLKGGLETQYF

V gene: TRBV13
clone size: -
D gene: TRBD1
CDR3 length: 19
J gene: TRBJ2-5
CDR3 DNA: TGTGCCAGCAGCTTAGGCCTAAGGGAGGTAGCAGGGGGCCCGGAGACCCAGTACTTC
CDR3 protein: CASSLGLREVAGGPETQYF

V gene: TRBV5-5
clone size: -
D gene: TRBD1
CDR3 length: 16
J gene: TRBJ1-1
CDR3 DNA: TGTGCCAGCAGCTTGGGGGACAGGGTTTTGGGCACTGAAGCTTTCTTT
CDR3 protein: CASSLGDRVLGTEAFF

V gene: TRBV21-1
clone size: -
D gene: -
CDR3 length: 17
J gene: TRBJ1-6
CDR3 DNA: TGTGCCAGGATCTTCCCCGGACAGGCGGTATATAATTCACCCCTCCACTTT
CDR3 protein: CARIFPGQAVYNSPLHF

V gene: TRBV2
clone size: -
D gene: -
CDR3 length: 14
J gene: TRBJ2-7
CDR3 DNA: TGTGCCAGCAGTGTACAGCGGGTGGCCTACGAGCAGTACTTC
CDR3 protein: CASSVQRVAYEQYF

V gene: TRBV7-9
clone size: -
D gene: -
CDR3 length: 14
J gene: TRBJ1-2
CDR3 DNA: TGTGCCAGCAGCTTAGCCACAGAGACCTATGGCTACACCTTC
CDR3 protein: CASSLATETYGYTF

V gene: TRBV7-9
clone size: -
D gene: TRBD1
CDR3 length: 15
J gene: TRBJ1-2
CDR3 DNA: TGTGCCAGCAGCTTAGACGGGACAGGGAACTATGGCTACACCTTC
CDR3 protein: CASSLDGTGNYGYTF

V gene: TRBV20-1
clone size: -
D gene: -
CDR3 length: 13
J gene: TRBJ1-1
CDR3 DNA: TGCAGTGCTAGTCAGGACTTGAACACTGAAGCTTTCTTT
CDR3 protein: CSASQDLNTEAFF

V gene: TRBV28
clone size: -
D gene: -
CDR3 length: 15
J gene: TRBJ1-4
CDR3 DNA: TGTGCCAGCAGTGAGTCGGACAGCCCTAATGAAAAACTGTTTTTT
CDR3 protein: CASSESDSPNEKLFF